The next 8 T cell receptor beta chains were all read from a single sample in a study of blood T cells in healthy people across ages. Using a J-beta primer mix together with a sample-barcoded 5' primer, a second PCR was run for about 7 to 12 cycles. TCRdb fed the 5' RACE reads into MiXCR, producing one record per CDR3 protein. The data hold 600,000 to 1,000,000 distinct CDR3 sequences, with roughly 64% observed a single time. Material: blood. The receptors were sampled from a man between 25 and 39 years old in good health.

The J gene is TRBJ2-5, the V gene TRBV25-1, with 7 bases lining up with TRBD1. The CDR3 sequence is 17 residues long. Unmatched junction bases numbered 14, after V lost 7 bases and J lost 0 bases. Germline CDR1 is MGHDK and CDR2 is SYGVNS. The CDR3 reads CASMGVDRSWYQETQYF. The CDR3 nucleotides read TGTGCCAGCATGGGTGTGGACAGGAGTTGGTACCAAGAGACCCAGTACTTC.

This clonotype was detected a few times. CDR3 bases: TGTGCCAGCAGCAGAGAGTCAGGGGGTGGTTCCTACGAGCAGTACTTC. Translation gives CASSRESGGGSYEQYF. This chain joins TRBV7-2 and TRBJ2-7; 7 bases agree with TRBD1. Germline V CDR1 and CDR2: SGHTA, FQGNSA. This CDR3 contains 16 residues. V was pared by 5 bases and J by 1 base, with 11 bases of the junction left unmatched.

This clonotype was recorded once. The rearrangement joins TRBV20-1 to TRBJ2-4, with 13 nucleotides matching TRBD2. The end of the DNA aligns better with TRBJ2-7, so the J call may be wrong. This CDR3 comprises 16 residues. Germline V gene sequence: CDR1 DFQATT, CDR2 SNEGSKA (reference sequence). The CDR3, as DNA: TGCAGTGCTAGAGATCTGGGGACTAGCGGGGTATACGAGCAGTACTTC. This sequence encodes CSARDLGTSGVYEQYF.

This clonotype was recorded a few times. This rearrangement joins TRBV10-3 to TRBJ2-1; 10 bases are shared with TRBD1. Trimming took 6 bases from V and 8 from J; bases not matched to a gene: 7. Germline assignment: CDR1 ENHRY and CDR2 SYGVKD. There are 14 residues in the CDR3. CDR3 sequence reads: CAISPRTGGDEQFF. As DNA, the CDR3 is TGTGCCATCAGCCCCCGGACAGGGGGTGATGAGCAGTTCTTC.

This clonotype was seen many times. The V and J genes are TRBV29-1 and TRBJ2-4; D tentatively fits TRBD1 or TRBD2 (5 bases each). The CDR3 is 13 amino acids. The germline V gene encodes CDR1 SQVTM and CDR2 ANQGSEA. V was trimmed by 7 bases and J by 6 bases, leaving 16 bases between them. This chain's CDR3 is CSAGDGQVNIQYF. CDR3 bases: TGCAGCGCCGGGGACGGACAAGTAAACATTCAGTACTTC.

The V call is TRBV2, the J call TRBJ2-1, with TRBD1 as a possible D gene (6 bases). Trimming left V 8 bases short and J 6 bases short, with 11 bases between. The CDR3 is 12 amino acids. CDR1 and CDR2 from the germline V gene are SNHLY and FYNNEI. CDR3 DNA: TGTGCCAGCGAAACAGGGCTCAATGAGCAGTTCTTC. Protein product: CASETGLNEQFF.

The chain couples TRBV27 to TRBJ2-5; 10 positions match TRBD1. The V gene end was trimmed by 5 bases and the J gene end by 11 bases; junction bases not matched to a gene: 14. The CDR3 is 15 amino acids. CDR1 is MNHEY and CDR2 is SMNVEV in the germline V gene (reference sequence). As DNA, the CDR3 is TGTGCCAGCAGTAAGAGACAGGGGGCGTTCAATGAGCAGTACTTC. It specifies CASSKRQGAFNEQYF.

A note on this clonotype: Germline is not matched at one junction end, which may reflect a read error. The J gene is TRBJ2-3, the V gene TRBV4-1, with TRBD1 as a possible D gene (6 bases). Germline V lookup: CDR1 MGHRA, CDR2 YSYEKL. This CDR3 has 14 residues. The CDR3 region has the DNA TGCGCCAGCAGCCACATTCAGGGGTCAGATATGCAGTATTTT. Its translation: CASSHIQGSDMQYF.